What follows are 15 T cell receptor beta chains derived from one specimen sequenced in a study of shared clonotypes between healthy human individuals. Repertoires were generated with immunoSEQ multiplex PCR, while TCRdb's copy carries only in-frame clones and drops some. The sample lists 2 million to 2.5 million clones, around 95% occurring once. The material sequenced was naive CD4+ T cells sorted from blood. Subset reported: CD45RA+ positively selected. The receptors stem from a man between 18 and 29 years old in good health.

The J gene is TRBJ2-2, the V gene TRBV5-1, with TRBD1 identical over 8 bases. Germline CDR1 SGHRS, CDR2 YFSETQ. V was pared by 4 bases and J by 5 bases, with 4 bases of the junction left unmatched. The CDR3 loop spans 14 amino acids. CDR3 amino acids: CASSPDRETGELFF. DNA for the CDR3: TGCGCCAGCAGCCCGGACAGGGAGACCGGGGAGCTGTTTTTT.

The chain employs TRBV4-1 and TRBJ2-1; unclear D gene. In germline, CDR1 is MGHRA, CDR2 YSYEKL. The V gene lost 7 bases and the J gene lost 7 bases, with 14 bases spanning the gap. The CDR3 totals 13 residues. This CDR3 is CASKTYLGNEQFF. The CDR3 coding sequence is TGCGCCAGCAAGACCTATCTGGGGAATGAGCAGTTCTTC.

The gene calls are TRBV4-1 and TRBJ1-1; TRBD1 matches at 12 bases. Trimming took 1 base from V and 6 from J; bases not matched to a gene: 6. The germline V gene encodes CDR1 MGHRA and CDR2 YSYEKL. The CDR3 totals 16 residues. DNA of the CDR3: TGCGCCAGCAGCCAAGGGGACAGGGGGCTTCGGGCTGAAGCTTTCTTT. This sequence encodes CASSQGDRGLRAEAFF.

The V call is TRBV6-5, the J call TRBJ1-1; D call uncertain. The CDR3 length is 16 residues. The V gene's germline CDR1 is MNHEY and CDR2 SVGAGI. V was shortened by 0 bases and J by 4 bases, with 15 bases between the two germline ends. The CDR3 loop is CASSYSTARVSTEAFF. The CDR3 region has the DNA TGTGCCAGCAGTTACTCGACCGCTAGGGTAAGCACTGAAGCTTTCTTT.

The CDR3 reads CASSPEQGVGNSPLHF. CDR3 coding DNA: TGTGCCAGCAGCCCCGAACAGGGGGTTGGGAATTCACCCCTCCACTTT. The rearrangement links TRBV14 to TRBJ1-6, with TRBD1 matching over 8 bases. J lost 7 bases, V lost 4 bases, and 9 bases had no gene match. The CDR3 runs 16 residues. Germline loops: CDR1 SGHDN, CDR2 FVKESK. The full variable domain, in which reference TRBV14 and TRBJ1-6 provide the parts outside the CDR3, is EAGVTQFPSHSVIEKGQTVTLRCDPISGHDNLYWYRRVMGKEIKFLLHFVKESKQDESGMPNNRFLAERTGGTYSTLKVQPAELEDSGVYFCASSPEQGVGNSPLHFGNGTRLTVT.

This clone occurred once. The V and J genes are TRBV15 and TRBJ2-1; 13 positions match TRBD2. Germline-derived CDR1 and CDR2 are LNHNV and YYDKDF (reference sequence). CDR3 size: 15 residues. Trimming cost V 0 bases and J 9 bases; bases outside gene matches: 2. CDR3 amino acids: CATSRDRTSGSEQFF. DNA for the CDR3: TGTGCCACCAGCAGAGATCGGACTAGCGGGAGTGAGCAGTTCTTC.

The chain employs TRBV10-1 and TRBJ2-2; no clear D gene. The CDR3 contains 14 residues. The V end was cut by 2 bases, the J end by 3 bases, with 7 bases between. Germline assignment: CDR1 WNHNN and CDR2 SYGVQD (reference sequence). The CDR3 DNA reads as TGCGCCAGCAGTGAGCCCCGGGACACCGGGGAGCTGTTTTTT. Translation gives CASSEPRDTGELFF.

The chain combines TRBV9 with TRBJ1-3; maybe TRBD1 (5 bases). Germline V lookup: CDR1 SGDLS, CDR2 YYNGEE. V shed 0 bases and J shed 2 bases, with 9 bases lying between them. The CDR3 runs to 15 residues. CDR3 sequence reads: CASSVGEGPGNTIYF. CDR3 DNA sequence: TGTGCCAGCAGCGTAGGCGAGGGACCTGGAAACACCATATATTTT.

This clone has just one count. The gene calls are TRBV2 and TRBJ2-4; the D gene could be TRBD1 or TRBD2 (7 bases each). Germline V gene data show CDR1 as SNHLY and CDR2 as FYNNEI. CDR3 length equals 17 residues. V was trimmed by 6 bases and J by 0 bases, leaving 18 bases between them. CDR3 nucleotides: TGTGCCAGCAGCGAGCGGGGACAGCAGCTAGCCAAAAACATTCAGTACTTC. Encoded protein: CASSERGQQLAKNIQYF.

Regarding this clone: At one boundary the junction diverges from the germline segment, which might be a read error. V usage is TRBV7-2 and J usage is TRBJ1-6, with 7 bases matching TRBD1. CDR3 length equals 16 residues. Germline V gene sequence: CDR1 SGHTA, CDR2 FQGNSA. CDR3 region: CAGSLRARGDNSPLHF. In DNA form, the CDR3 reads TGTGCCGGCAGCTTAAGGGCCAGGGGGGATAATTCACCCCTCCACTTT.

The genes are TRBV7-2 and TRBJ2-7; D might be TRBD2 (6 bases). Trimming took off 3 bases at V and 0 bases at J, with 15 bases between the two ends. Germline V gene sequence: CDR1 SGHTA, CDR2 FQGNSA. The CDR3 length is 16 residues. The CDR3 loop reads CASSFRPGLSSYEQYF. CDR3 coding DNA: TGTGCCAGCAGCTTTCGTCCGGGACTCAGCTCCTACGAGCAGTACTTC.

The chain uses TRBV5-4 and TRBJ2-7, with D maybe TRBD2 (6 bases). CDR1 is SGHNT and CDR2 is YYREEE in the germline V gene (reference sequence). V was clipped by 1 base and J by 12 bases, with 14 bases between them. CDR3 length equals 12 residues. Here the CDR3 DNA reads TGTGCCAGCAGCTTGTTGTCAGGACTACTGTACTTC. Translating gives CASSLLSGLLYF.

This sequence joins TRBV18 and TRBJ2-7, with D possibly being TRBD1 (5 bases). Between the trimmed V and J ends, which lost 0 bases and 0 bases, there was a span of 12 bases. The length of the CDR3 is 16 residues. Per the germline V gene, CDR1 is KGHSH and CDR2 is LQKENI. The CDR3, as DNA: TGTGCCAGCTCACCACCGGGGCAGTCCCCCTCCTACGAGCAGTACTTC. Translating gives CASSPPGQSPSYEQYF.

A single count supports this clone. The chain links TRBV4-1 to TRBJ1-6, with 7 bases lining up with TRBD1. Per the germline V gene, CDR1 is MGHRA and CDR2 is YSYEKL. This CDR3 region has 14 residues. The V and J ends lost 4 bases and 8 bases, in that order; junction bases with no gene match: 5. The CDR3 nucleotides read TGCGCCAGCAGCCGCCAGGGGGTAGATTCACCCCTCCACTTT. Translation: CASSRQGVDSPLHF.

The V call is TRBV30, the J call TRBJ1-5; D is uncertain. V gave up 3 bases and J gave up 2 bases, with 14 bases separating them. This CDR3 has 15 residues. Germline V CDR1 and CDR2: GTSNPN, SVGIG (reference sequence). The CDR3 DNA follows: TGTGCCTGGAGGACTACGGGTATTGGCAATCAGCCCCAGCATTTT. This encodes CAWRTTGIGNQPQHF.